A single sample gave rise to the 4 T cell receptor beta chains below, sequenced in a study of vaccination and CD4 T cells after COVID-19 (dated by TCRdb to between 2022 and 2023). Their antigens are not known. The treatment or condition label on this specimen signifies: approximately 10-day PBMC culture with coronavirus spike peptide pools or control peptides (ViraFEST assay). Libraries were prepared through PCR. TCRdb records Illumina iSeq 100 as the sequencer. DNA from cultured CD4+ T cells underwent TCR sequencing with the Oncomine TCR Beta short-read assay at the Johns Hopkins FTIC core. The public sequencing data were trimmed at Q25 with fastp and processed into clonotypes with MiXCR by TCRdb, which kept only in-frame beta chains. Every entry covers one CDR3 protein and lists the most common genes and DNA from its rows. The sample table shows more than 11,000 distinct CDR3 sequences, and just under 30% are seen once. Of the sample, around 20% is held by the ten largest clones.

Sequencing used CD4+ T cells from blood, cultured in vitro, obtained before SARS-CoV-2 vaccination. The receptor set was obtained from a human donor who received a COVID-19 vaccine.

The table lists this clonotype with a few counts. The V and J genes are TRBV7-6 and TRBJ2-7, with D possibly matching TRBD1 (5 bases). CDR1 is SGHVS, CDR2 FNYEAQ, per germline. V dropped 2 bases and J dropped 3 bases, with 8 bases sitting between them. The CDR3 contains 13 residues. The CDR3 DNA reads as TGTGCCAGCAGCTTACATCAGGGCTACGAGCAGTACTTC. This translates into CASSLHQGYEQYF.

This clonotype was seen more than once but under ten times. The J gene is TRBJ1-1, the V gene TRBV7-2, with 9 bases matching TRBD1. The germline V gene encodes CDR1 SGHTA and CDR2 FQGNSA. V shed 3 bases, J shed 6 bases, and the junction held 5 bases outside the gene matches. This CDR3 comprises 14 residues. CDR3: CASSFIGQGSEAFF. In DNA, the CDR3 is TGTGCCAGCAGCTTTATAGGACAGGGGTCTGAAGCTTTCTTT.

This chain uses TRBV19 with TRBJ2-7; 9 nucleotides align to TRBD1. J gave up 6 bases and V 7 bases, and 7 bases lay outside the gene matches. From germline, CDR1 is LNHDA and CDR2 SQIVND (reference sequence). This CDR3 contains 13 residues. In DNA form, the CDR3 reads TGTGCCAGTATGCCAGGGACAGGGAGCGAGCAGTACTTC. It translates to CASMPGTGSEQYF.

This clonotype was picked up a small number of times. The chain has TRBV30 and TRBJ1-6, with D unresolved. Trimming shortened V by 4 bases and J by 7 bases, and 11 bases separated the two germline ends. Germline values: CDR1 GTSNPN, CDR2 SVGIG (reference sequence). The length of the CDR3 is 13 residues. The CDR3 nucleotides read TGTGCCTGGACTCCGGGGTGGAATTCACCCCTCCACTTT. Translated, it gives CAWTPGWNSPLHF. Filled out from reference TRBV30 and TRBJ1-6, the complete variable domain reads SQTIHQWPATLVQPVGSPLSLECTVEGTSNPNLYWYRQAAGRGLQLLFYSVGIGQISSEVPQNLSASRPQDRQFILSSKKLLLSDSGFYLCAWTPGWNSPLHFGNGTRLTVT.